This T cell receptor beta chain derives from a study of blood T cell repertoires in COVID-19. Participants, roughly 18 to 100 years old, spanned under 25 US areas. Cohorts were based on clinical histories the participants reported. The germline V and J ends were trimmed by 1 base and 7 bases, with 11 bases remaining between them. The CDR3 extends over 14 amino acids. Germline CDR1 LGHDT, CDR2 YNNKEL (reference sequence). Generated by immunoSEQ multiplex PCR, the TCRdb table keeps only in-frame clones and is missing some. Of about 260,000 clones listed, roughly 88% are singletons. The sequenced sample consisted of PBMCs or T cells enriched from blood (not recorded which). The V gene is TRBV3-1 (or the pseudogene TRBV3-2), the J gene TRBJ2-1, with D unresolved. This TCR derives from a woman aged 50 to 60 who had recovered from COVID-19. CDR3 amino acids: CASSQVNSVNEQFF. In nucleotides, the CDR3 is TGTGCCAGCAGCCAAGTGAATAGTGTTAATGAGCAGTTCTTC.